The clone carrying this TCR beta chain appeared a few times. A second roughly 6 to 12 cycle PCR used barcoded and J-beta primers. Every molecule of cDNA carried a tag from a template-switch adaptor with 12 random nucleotides. All samples yielded 2.5 million or more CDR3-containing paired-end reads. Via MiXCR, TCRdb re-called the 5' RACE reads, giving one row per CDR3 protein. The data contain around 820,000 distinct CDR3 sequences, 20% to 30% of them singletons. CDR1 is MNHEY and CDR2 is SMNVEV in the germline V gene (reference sequence). This CDR3 spans 16 amino acids. V lost 5 bases to trimming and J lost 5 bases, with 19 bases between them. The donors, aged about 6 to 95, were healthy Caucasians from Russia. The data were obtained in a study of blood T cells in healthy people across ages. Another study also made use of these data, one on T cells of mothers and their children. That study adds: The second PCR used the M1S primer, and this primer added sample barcodes and 2-4 random nucleotides.

Sequenced material: blood. The chain combines TRBV27 with TRBJ2-1; D not resolved. The sequence derives from a boy younger than 18 in good health. The CDR3 DNA follows: TGTGCCAGCAGTCCCTTTGCAGGCACCCCTCACAATGAGCAGTTCTTC. It encodes CASSPFAGTPHNEQFF.